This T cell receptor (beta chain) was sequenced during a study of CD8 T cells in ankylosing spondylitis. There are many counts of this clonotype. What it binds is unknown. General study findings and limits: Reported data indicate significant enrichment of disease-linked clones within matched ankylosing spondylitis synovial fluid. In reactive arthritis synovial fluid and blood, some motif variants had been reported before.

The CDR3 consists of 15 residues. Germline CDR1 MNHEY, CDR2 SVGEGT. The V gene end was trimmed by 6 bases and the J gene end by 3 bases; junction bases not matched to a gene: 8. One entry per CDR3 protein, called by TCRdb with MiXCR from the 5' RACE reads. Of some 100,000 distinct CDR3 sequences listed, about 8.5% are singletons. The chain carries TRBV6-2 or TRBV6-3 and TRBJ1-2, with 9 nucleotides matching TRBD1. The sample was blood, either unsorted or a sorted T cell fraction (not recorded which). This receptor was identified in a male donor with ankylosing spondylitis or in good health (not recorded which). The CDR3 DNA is TGTGCCAGCAGCCGAACAGGGGGCATTGACTATGGCTACACCTTC. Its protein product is CASSRTGGIDYGYTF.